A selection of T cell receptor beta chains follows, all from one sample in a study of blood T cell repertoires in COVID-19. Clones were read by immunoSEQ multiplex PCR, and TCRdb kept only the in-frame ones, dropping some. Seen here are about 300,000 clones, roughly nine tenths observed once, and the top ten hold 1.5% to 2%. Sequencing input: peripheral blood. Receptor source: a woman in her 30s with COVID-19, enrolled during active disease. The CDR3 runs from the conserved cysteine through the conserved F or W. The D gene is left open where the match is weak. The listing skips clone size in some rows; elsewhere it reads once, few, many or a size class.

j_call clone_size d_call v_call cdr3_nt cdr3_aa
TRBJ2-1 - TRBD2 TRBV9 TGTGCCAGCAGCGTAGTAGATAGCGGGGCCTGGGTGGAGCAGTTCTTC CASSVVDSGAWVEQFF
TRBJ1-3 - TRBD1 TRBV7-9 TGTGCCAGCAGCTCCGGGACAGGGCCAAACACCATATATTTT CASSSGTGPNTIYF
TRBJ2-7 - TRBD1 TRBV10-3 TGTGCCATCAGGGACAGGGATTGGTACGAGCAGTACTTC CAIRDRDWYEQYF
TRBJ2-2 once - TRBV10-3 TGTGCCATCCGGACCTTCGGGGTGGCGGGTACCGGGGAGCTGTTTTTT CAIRTFGVAGTGELFF
TRBJ2-1 - TRBD2 TRBV7-2 TGTGCCAGCAGATCCCCGGGGCGGGGGGGCCTGAATGAGCAGTTCTTC CASRSPGRGGLNEQFF
TRBJ1-1 - TRBD1 TRBV3-1/TRBV3-2 TGTGCCAGCAGCCAAGAGGGACAGGGGAGAGCTTTCTTT CASSQEGQGRAFF
TRBJ2-6 - - TRBV15 TGTGCCACCAGCAGACGGGGCTCTGGGGCCAACGTCCTGACTTTC CATSRRGSGANVLTF
TRBJ1-1 - TRBD1 TRBV27 TGTGCCAGCAGTCTCATCCCCCCATCGACAGGGCTGGGCACTGAAGCTTTCTTT CASSLIPPSTGLGTEAFF
TRBJ1-6 - - TRBV5-1 TGCGCCAGCAGCATACAGGATCTGGATTCACCCCTCCACTTT CASSIQDLDSPLHF
TRBJ2-2 - TRBD2 TRBV6-6 TGTGCCAGCCATAGCGGGAGTTTGACCGGGGAGCTGTTTTTT CASHSGSLTGELFF
TRBJ1-2 - - TRBV4-3 TGCGCCAGCAGCCAAGATCTTGGTGGAAGCGGGGGCTACACCTTC CASSQDLGGSGGYTF
TRBJ1-1 - TRBD1 TRBV4-1 TGCGCCAGCAGCCAACCGGACAGGGCTAACACTGAAGCTTTCTTT CASSQPDRANTEAFF
TRBJ2-5 - - TRBV4-1 TGCGCCAGCAGCCAAATCCAGTTCGGGGAGACCCAGTACTTC CASSQIQFGETQYF
TRBJ1-5 - - TRBV25-1 TGTGCCAGCAGCCCGGGTCCACTACTTAATCAGCCCCAGCATTTT CASSPGPLLNQPQHF
TRBJ1-1 few - TRBV2 TGTGCCAGCAGTGAGATTTGGGGCGCTGAAGCTTTCTTT CASSEIWGAEAFF
TRBJ1-2 - - TRBV7-2 TGTGCCAGCAGCTTAGCGGGTTTTCCAGGGGTGATCTATGGCTACACCTTC CASSLAGFPGVIYGYTF
TRBJ1-4 - - TRBV6-6 TGTGCCAGCAGCACCGTTGGAGGGAATGAAAAACTGTTTTTT CASSTVGGNEKLFF
TRBJ1-2 - TRBD1 TRBV18 TGTGCCAGCTCACCACGACAGGGCAGGGGTCATGGCTACACCTTC CASSPRQGRGHGYTF
TRBJ1-5 - TRBD1 TRBV5-6 TGTGCCAGCAGCTTGGGGACAGGGATGGAGCCCCAGCATTTT CASSLGTGMEPQHF